A selection of T cell receptor beta chains follows, all from one sample in a study of T-cell reconstitution after alpha-beta-depleted transplantation in children. TCRdb independently ran MiXCR on the PCR reads; one entry per CDR3 protein. Counted here are 480,000 or so distinct CDR3 sequences, over 9.5% occurring once; the ten biggest clones make up just over 2%. The specimen comprised PBMCs, sampled before TCRalphabeta/CD19-depleted stem cell transplant. These TCRs come from a child aged 2-15 years with inherited bone marrow failure, due to receive a stem cell transplant. The CDR3 runs from the conserved cysteine through the conserved F or W. A D gene is named only where the DNA matches it firmly. The size field is filled for only some rows; it gives once, few, many or a size class.

J | size | D | V | DNA | CDR3
TRBJ2-6 | many | NA | TRBV30 | TGTGCCTGGAGTGGGACCGCTGGGGCCAACGTCCTGACTTTC | CAWSGTAGANVLTF
TRBJ1-1 | NA | NA | TRBV6-1 | TGTGCCAGCAGACTTACAGGGCTCACTGAAGCTTTCTTT | CASRLTGLTEAFF
TRBJ1-2 | few | NA | TRBV29-1 | TGCAGCGTTGAAAGGTCCATAAACTATGGCTACACCTTC | CSVERSINYGYTF
TRBJ1-4 | many | TRBD1 | TRBV5-5 | TGTGCCAGCAGCCCATACGGGACAGACAATGAAGAACTGTTTTTT | CASSPYGTDNEELFF
TRBJ2-7 | NA | TRBD1 | TRBV12-3/TRBV12-4 | TGTGCCAGCAGTTTATCGCGGGACAGGGGTTCCTACGAGCAGTACTTC | CASSLSRDRGSYEQYF
TRBJ2-7 | NA | NA | TRBV12-3/TRBV12-4 | TGTGCCAGCAATTTGTGGCAGTCCTACGAGCAGTACTTC | CASNLWQSYEQYF
TRBJ2-3 | many | NA | TRBV7-2 | TGTGCCAGCAGCTTAGTGAGGACAGTAATAACAGATACGCAGTATTTT | CASSLVRTVITDTQYF
TRBJ1-1 | many | NA | TRBV20-1 | TGCAGTGCTAGCACCACCCCGTCGGTGTCCACTGAAGCTTTCTTT | CSASTTPSVSTEAFF
TRBJ2-3 | many | NA | TRBV7-9 | TGTGCCAGCAGTCAAGTTAGGGGATCCGCAGATACGCAGTATTTT | CASSQVRGSADTQYF
TRBJ2-1 | many | NA | TRBV29-1 | TGCAGCGTTGACGGACAGTCGGCTTACAATGAGCAGTTCTTC | CSVDGQSAYNEQFF
TRBJ2-7 | many | NA | TRBV28 | TGTGCCAGCAGTTGGGCGTGGGGGAGGACCTACGAGCAGTACTTC | CASSWAWGRTYEQYF
TRBJ1-2 | many | NA | TRBV27 | TGTGCCAGCAGTTTAGCAGACAGGCCTCTAATGAGCTACACCTTC | CASSLADRPLMSYTF
TRBJ2-7 | many | TRBD2 | TRBV12-3/TRBV12-4 | TGTGCCAGCAGTTTACTAGCGGGGATTTACGAGCAGTACTTC | CASSLLAGIYEQYF
TRBJ1-1 | many | NA | TRBV3-1 | TGTGCCAGCAGCCAGCACCCCAACACTGAAGCTTTCTTT | CASSQHPNTEAFF
TRBJ2-5 | many | NA | TRBV7-2 | TGTGCCAGCAGCAACCTCGGGGAGCCTGAGACCCAGTACTTC | CASSNLGEPETQYF
TRBJ2-3 | many | NA | TRBV4-3 | TGCGCCAGCAGCCAGGGACAAAACACAGATACGCAGTATTTT | CASSQGQNTDTQYF
TRBJ2-1 | few | NA | TRBV6-2/TRBV6-3 | TGTGCCAGCAGTTACCATTTGCCCTCAAGAGGCAATGAGCAGTTCTTC | CASSYHLPSRGNEQFF
TRBJ2-1 | many | NA | TRBV4-3 | TGCGCCAGCAGCCAATTCCTACAGACCTTAAGCTCCTACAATGAGCAGTTCTTC | CASSQFLQTLSSYNEQFF
TRBJ2-1 | few | TRBD1 | TRBV27 | TGTGCCACAAAGAGGACAGGGCCCTACAATGAGCAGTTCTTC | CATKRTGPYNEQFF
TRBJ2-1 | few | NA | TRBV5-4 | TGTGCCAGCAGCTCCTGGGGACGTGGGGGCTATGAGCAGTTCTTC | CASSSWGRGGYEQFF
TRBJ2-3 | many | NA | TRBV3-1 | TGTGCCAGCAGCCCTGTTGGCATACGTGGCGTTACGCAGTATTTT | CASSPVGIRGVTQYF
TRBJ2-1 | NA | NA | TRBV7-2 | TGTGCCAGCAGCCCCCGGGACCCCTACAATGAGCAGTTCTTC | CASSPRDPYNEQFF
TRBJ2-7 | medium-sized | TRBD1 | TRBV7-6 | TGTGCCAGCAGCCCGCACAGGGGTTCCCACGAGCAGTACTTC | CASSPHRGSHEQYF
TRBJ1-5 | many | TRBD1 | TRBV12-3/TRBV12-4 | TGTGCCAGCAGCCGAGGACAGGGCGGCAATCAGCCCCAGCATTTT | CASSRGQGGNQPQHF
TRBJ2-1 | few | NA | TRBV18 | TGTGCCAGCTCACCATTCGACCGCTCCCCGAGCTCCTACAATGAGCAGTTCTTC | CASSPFDRSPSSYNEQFF
TRBJ2-7 | NA | NA | TRBV9 | TGTGCCAGCAGCGGGAGTAGCGTTTACGAGCAGTACTTC | CASSGSSVYEQYF
TRBJ2-5 | many | NA | TRBV19 | TGTGCCAGTAGTATAGGTAGCGGCCCACTCCAAGAGACCCAGTACTTC | CASSIGSGPLQETQYF
TRBJ1-1 | many | NA | TRBV7-9 | TGTGCCAGCAGCTTACCGGTCGGTGTTATGAACACTGAAGCTTTCTTT | CASSLPVGVMNTEAFF
TRBJ1-2 | many | NA | TRBV6-1 | TGTGCCAGCAGTGGCAGCACCTATGGCTACACCTTC | CASSGSTYGYTF
TRBJ2-3 | many | TRBD2 | TRBV12-3/TRBV12-4 | TGTGCCAGCAGTTTGGTACTAGCGGGAGTTAAAGATACGCAGTATTTT | CASSLVLAGVKDTQYF
TRBJ1-1 | many | NA | TRBV4-2 | TGTGCCAGCAGCCTCCCGCCAGCCATGAACACTGAAGCTTTCTTT | CASSLPPAMNTEAFF
TRBJ2-1 | NA | TRBD2 | TRBV9 | TGTGCCAGCAGCCCTGGGGCTAGCGGGACACCCTACAATGAGCAGTTCTTC | CASSPGASGTPYNEQFF
TRBJ2-7 | many | NA | TRBV5-1 | TGCGCCAGCAGCTTAGTAGGGGACGAGCAGTACTTC | CASSLVGDEQYF
TRBJ2-2 | many | NA | TRBV29-1 | TGCAGCGTTGTGGGGACAAGTAACACCGGGGAGCTGTTTTTT | CSVVGTSNTGELFF
TRBJ2-4 | many | NA | TRBV5-6 | TGTGCCAGCAGCTTGAGACAGTTCAAGCCCAAAAACATTCAGTACTTC | CASSLRQFKPKNIQYF
TRBJ2-3 | many | TRBD2 | TRBV6-1 | TGTGCCAGCAGTGCCGGGAGCGGGAGGGTCGATACGCAGTATTTT | CASSAGSGRVDTQYF
TRBJ2-7 | many | NA | TRBV7-2 | TGTGCCAGCAGCTTAGTTGTCCACTACGAGCAGTACTTC | CASSLVVHYEQYF
TRBJ1-3 | many | NA | TRBV12-3/TRBV12-4 | TGTGCCAGCAGGGGGAGGGCGGACTCTGGAAACACCATATATTTT | CASRGRADSGNTIYF
TRBJ1-1 | NA | NA | TRBV4-3 | TGCGCCAGCAGCCAAGATCTAGTCTACACTGAAGCTTTCTTT | CASSQDLVYTEAFF
TRBJ2-2 | NA | NA | TRBV20-1 | TGCAGTGCCAAAGGAGGGTTCGAGACCGGGGAGCTGTTTTTT | CSAKGGFETGELFF
TRBJ2-1 | many | TRBD2 | TRBV20-1 | TGCAGTGCTAGCGTAGCGGGAGACTACAATGAGCAGTTCTTC | CSASVAGDYNEQFF